This is a list of T cell receptor beta chains from one sample in a study of T cells in Graves' hyperthyroidism and ophthalmopathy. TCRdb fed the multiplex PCR reads into MiXCR, producing one record per CDR3 protein. The sample includes fewer than 700,000 distinct CDR3 sequences, under 20% of them seen just once. The sequenced material came from blood. Receptor source: a woman under 30 with Graves' ophthalmopathy. Each CDR3 is given with its conserved first and last residue. The D gene is left open where the match is weak. Where a row states a size, it is once, few, many or the class of an expanded clone; other rows omit it.

NA,TRBJ2-5,TRBV24-1,many,TGTGCCACCAGTGATGGGACGGAGGTGGAGACCCAGTACTTC,CATSDGTEVETQYF
NA,TRBJ1-3,TRBV28,once,TGTGCCAGCAGTTTATATGGCAGTCATGGAAACACCATATATTTT,CASSLYGSHGNTIYF
NA,TRBJ1-1,TRBV27,few,TGTGCCAGCAGCCTGGGACCGCAGGTTGGTAACACTGAAGCTTTCTTT,CASSLGPQVGNTEAFF
NA,TRBJ2-6,TRBV14,NA,TGTGCCAGCAGCCCTCGAAGGACCGGGGCCAACGTCCTGACTTTC,CASSPRRTGANVLTF
NA,TRBJ1-2,TRBV7-9,many,TGTGCCAGCAGCTTTACCCTGTCAGGGTCCGGTGGCTACACCTTC,CASSFTLSGSGGYTF
NA,TRBJ2-5,TRBV28,few,TGTGCCAGCAGTCCCAACGCCCCGGGGACCCAGTACTTC,CASSPNAPGTQYF
NA,TRBJ2-6,TRBV28,NA,TGTGCCAGCAGTCCCAGACAGATTAGCTCTGGGGCCAACGTCCTGACTTTC,CASSPRQISSGANVLTF
NA,TRBJ1-5,TRBV28,NA,TGTGCCAGCAGTTTATATGACAGTAGCAATCAGCCCCAGCATTTT,CASSLYDSSNQPQHF
NA,TRBJ2-4,TRBV2,many,TGTGCCAGCAGTGAAAGTAACATTCAGTACTTC,CASSESNIQYF
NA,TRBJ2-5,TRBV4-3,NA,TGCGCCAGCAGCCAAGATGTCAGCGAAGAGACCCAGTACTTC,CASSQDVSEETQYF
NA,TRBJ2-7,TRBV15,NA,TGTGCCACCAGCAGAGGCGTGATGGGCTACGAGCAGTACTTC,CATSRGVMGYEQYF
NA,TRBJ1-6,TRBV2,NA,TGTGCCAGCAGGGAATACTTCAGGAGCTCCTATAATTCACCCCTCCACTTT,CASREYFRSSYNSPLHF
NA,TRBJ2-3,TRBV20-1,NA,TGCAGTGCTAGGACCGGGACATGCCTCACAGATACGCAGTATTTT,CSARTGTCLTDTQYF